This T cell receptor (beta chain) was obtained from a study of PD-1 blockade in mismatch repair-deficient tumors (dated 2017 in TCRdb). Context from the whole study: Between late 2013 and September 2016, the trial enrolled about 93 consecutive patients with 12 mismatch repair-deficient cancer types, every one of whom had been previously treated and was progressing. Tumor-associated T cell clones in the peripheral blood of patients responding to PD-1 blockade were tracked using deep sequencing of TCR CDR3 regions.

As regards this clone: Its antigen has not been determined. No quality values exist for individual bases; no much larger clone is one base distant.

V loses 4 bases of germline sequence and J loses 3 bases, and the interval between the two ends is 9 bases. CDR1 and CDR2 (MNHEY, SVGAGI) derive from the germline V gene. From the cysteine through the phenylalanine, the CDR3 covers 14 amino acids. Just CDR3 DNA is preserved here, 42 bases in frame from base 1. The sample's time point label, in plain terms: peripheral blood before pembrolizumab. For each enrolled patient, mismatch repair deficiency was established using either polymerase chain reaction or immunohistochemistry. TCR sequencing was carried out for a few patients who responded to pembrolizumab therapy. In the phase II trial, pembrolizumab PD-1 blockade was tested prospectively in advanced mismatch repair-deficient cancers, no matter which tissue of origin the cancers came from. Serial peripheral blood T cell samples were collected before and at multiple times after starting PD-1 blockade. The timing of each blood sample was reported as weeks after the first dose of pembrolizumab.

Libraries were made using the immunoSEQ multiplex PCR assay. TCRdb limited this immuneACCESS table to in-frame rearrangements with V and J called. A share of clones is missing; checked studies link under half to unresolved V genes, and the rest is unexplained. Within this sample are 50,000 or so clones, with around 77% of them counted one time only. Jointly, the top ten make up 3% to 4% of the sample. What the work shows at the level of the full study, not this receptor alone: Rapid expansion after pembrolizumab followed by contraction, generally before radiologic responses, was shown by tumor-resident clones, which were often undetectable in blood before treatment.

The chain joins TRBV6-5 to TRBJ1-4, with the D segment identity uncertain. The material sequenced was PBMCs, taken before pembrolizumab treatment. This receptor was identified in an adult with mismatch repair-deficient cancer. CDR3 reads: CASSSSMANEKLFF. The nucleotide sequence is given as TGTGCCAGCAGTTCATCGATGGCTAATGAAAAACTGTTTTTT.